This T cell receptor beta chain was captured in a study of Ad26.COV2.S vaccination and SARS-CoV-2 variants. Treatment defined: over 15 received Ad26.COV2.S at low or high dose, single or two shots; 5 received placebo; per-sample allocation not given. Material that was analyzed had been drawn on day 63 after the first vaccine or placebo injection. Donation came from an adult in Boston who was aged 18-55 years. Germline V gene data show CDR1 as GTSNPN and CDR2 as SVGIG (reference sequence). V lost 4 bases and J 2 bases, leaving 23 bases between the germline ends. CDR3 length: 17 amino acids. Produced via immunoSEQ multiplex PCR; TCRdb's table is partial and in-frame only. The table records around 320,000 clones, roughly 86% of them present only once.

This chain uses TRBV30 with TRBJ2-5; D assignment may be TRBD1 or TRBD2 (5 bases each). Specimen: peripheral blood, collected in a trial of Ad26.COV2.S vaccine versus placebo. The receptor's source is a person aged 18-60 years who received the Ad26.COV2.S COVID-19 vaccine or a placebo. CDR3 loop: CAWTKRRDGLPQETQYF. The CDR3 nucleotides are TGTGCCTGGACGAAACGTCGGGACGGACTTCCACAAGAGACCCAGTACTTC.